The clone carrying this T cell receptor (beta chain) has at least ten counts. Antigen: not known. The record originates from a study of early T cells in non-severe SARS-CoV-2 infection. Turning to the study itself: It was bulk RNA from unsorted whole blood that was sequenced, and the chains were unpaired.

Researchers tagged individual cDNA molecules with unique molecular identifiers. Each CDR3 protein gets one entry after TCRdb re-called the 5' RACE reads with MiXCR. The sample has more than 65,000 distinct CDR3 sequences, around 13% seen once. This CDR3 spans 15 amino acids. Germline-derived CDR1 and CDR2 are SGHVS and FQNEAQ. The V and J ends lost 4 bases and 4 bases, in that order; junction bases with no gene match: 8. Study-wide results and caveats: Using VDJdb, the matching emphasized anti-spike CD8 responses while missing private and CD4 specificities.

The V and J genes are TRBV7-8 and TRBJ2-3; 7 bases agree with TRBD1. This receptor was taken from an adult who was a healthcare worker with PCR-confirmed SARS-CoV-2 infection or an uninfected control (not recorded which). Sequenced sample: whole blood. CDR3 loop: CASSSHRGSPDTQYF. CDR3 coding DNA: TGTGCCAGCAGCTCGCACAGGGGAAGCCCAGATACGCAGTATTTT.